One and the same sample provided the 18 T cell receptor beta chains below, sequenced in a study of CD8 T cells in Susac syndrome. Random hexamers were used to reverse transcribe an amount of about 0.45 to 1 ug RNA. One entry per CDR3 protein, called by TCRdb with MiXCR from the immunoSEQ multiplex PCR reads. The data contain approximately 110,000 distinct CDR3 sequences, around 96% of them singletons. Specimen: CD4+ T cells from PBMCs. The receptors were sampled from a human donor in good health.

CDR3 coding DNA: TGTGCCAGCTCACCGGGACAGGGAGGCGGAAACACCATATATTTT. Protein product: CASSPGQGGGNTIYF. The rearrangement links TRBV18 to TRBJ1-3, with TRBD1 identical over 9 bases. The V gene end was trimmed by 3 bases and the J gene end by 4 bases; junction bases not matched to a gene: 4. In germline, CDR1 is KGHSH, CDR2 LQKENI. This CDR3 has 15 amino acids.

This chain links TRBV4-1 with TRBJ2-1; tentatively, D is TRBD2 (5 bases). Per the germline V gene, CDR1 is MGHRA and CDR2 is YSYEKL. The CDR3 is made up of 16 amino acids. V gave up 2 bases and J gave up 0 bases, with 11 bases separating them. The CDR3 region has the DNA TGCGCCAGCAGCCAACAACTAGGGAGCTCCTACAATGAGCAGTTCTTC. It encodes CASSQQLGSSYNEQFF.

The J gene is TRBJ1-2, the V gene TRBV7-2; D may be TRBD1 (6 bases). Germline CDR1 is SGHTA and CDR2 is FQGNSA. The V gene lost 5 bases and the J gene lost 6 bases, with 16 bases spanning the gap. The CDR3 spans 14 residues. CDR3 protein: CASSPGGAGDGYTF. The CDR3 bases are TGTGCCAGCAGCCCCGGCGGGGCAGGGGATGGCTACACCTTC.

This CDR3 reads CATSGQGSDYGYTF. CDR3 nucleotide sequence: TGCGCCACCTCGGGACAGGGGAGTGACTATGGCTACACCTTC. The chain uses TRBV5-1 and TRBJ1-2; 10 nucleotides line up with TRBD1. There are 14 residues in the CDR3. The J segment lost 3 bases and the V segment lost 9 bases, leaving 8 bases of the junction unmatched. The germline V gene has CDR1 SGHRS and CDR2 YFSETQ.

For the CDR3, the DNA is TGCGCCAGCAGCTTGGGGGACAGCATTTCCGGGGAGCTGTTTTTT. Residues: CASSLGDSISGELFF. The V and J genes are TRBV5-1 and TRBJ2-2; 7 nucleotides agree with TRBD1. V dropped 0 bases and J dropped 6; count of bases not matched to a gene: 5. The CDR3 is 15 residues long. Germline V CDR1 and CDR2: SGHRS, YFSETQ.

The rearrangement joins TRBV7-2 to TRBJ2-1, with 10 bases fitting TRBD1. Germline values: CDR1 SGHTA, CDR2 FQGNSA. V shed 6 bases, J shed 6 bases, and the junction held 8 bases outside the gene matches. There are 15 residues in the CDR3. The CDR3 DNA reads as TGTGCCAGCAGTTGGCCGGGACAGGGGTCCAATGAGCAGTTCTTC. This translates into CASSWPGQGSNEQFF.

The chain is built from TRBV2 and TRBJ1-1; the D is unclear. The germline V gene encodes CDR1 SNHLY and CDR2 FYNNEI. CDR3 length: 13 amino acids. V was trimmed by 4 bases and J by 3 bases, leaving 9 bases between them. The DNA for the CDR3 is TGTGCCAGCAGTGCGGGAAGCGACACTGAAGCTTTCTTT. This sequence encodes CASSAGSDTEAFF.

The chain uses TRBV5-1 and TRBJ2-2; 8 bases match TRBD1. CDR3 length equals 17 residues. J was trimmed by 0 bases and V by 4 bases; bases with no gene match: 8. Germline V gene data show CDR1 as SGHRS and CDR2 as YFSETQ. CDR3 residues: CASSAGQELTNTGELFF. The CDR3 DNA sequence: TGCGCCAGCAGCGCGGGACAGGAATTGACGAACACCGGGGAGCTGTTTTTT.

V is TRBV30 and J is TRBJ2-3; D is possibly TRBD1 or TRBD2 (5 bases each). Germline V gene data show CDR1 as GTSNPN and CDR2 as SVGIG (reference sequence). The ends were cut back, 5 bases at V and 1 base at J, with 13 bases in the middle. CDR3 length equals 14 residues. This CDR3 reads CAWLSGTRTDTQYF. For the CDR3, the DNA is TGTGCCTGGCTCTCCGGGACCCGCACAGATACGCAGTATTTT.

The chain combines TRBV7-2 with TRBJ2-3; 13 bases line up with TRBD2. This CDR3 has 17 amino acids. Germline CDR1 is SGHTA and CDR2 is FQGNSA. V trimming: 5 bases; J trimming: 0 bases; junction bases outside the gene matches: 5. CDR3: CASSLRLAGGSTDTQYF. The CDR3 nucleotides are TGTGCCAGCAGCCTGAGACTAGCGGGAGGCAGCACAGATACGCAGTATTTT.

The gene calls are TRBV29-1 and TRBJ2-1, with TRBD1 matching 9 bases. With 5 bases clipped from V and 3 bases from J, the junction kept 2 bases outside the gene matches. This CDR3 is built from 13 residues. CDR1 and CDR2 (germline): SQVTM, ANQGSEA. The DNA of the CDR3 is TGCAGCGTTCGACAGGGGGGCTACAATGAGCAGTTCTTC. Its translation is CSVRQGGYNEQFF.

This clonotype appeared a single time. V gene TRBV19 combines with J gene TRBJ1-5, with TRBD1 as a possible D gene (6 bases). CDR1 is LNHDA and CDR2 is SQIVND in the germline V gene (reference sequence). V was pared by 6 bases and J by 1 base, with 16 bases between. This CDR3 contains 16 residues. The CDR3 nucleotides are TGTGCCAGTAGCCTTCGGGGGACACCAAGCAATCAGCCCCAGCATTTT. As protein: CASSLRGTPSNQPQHF.

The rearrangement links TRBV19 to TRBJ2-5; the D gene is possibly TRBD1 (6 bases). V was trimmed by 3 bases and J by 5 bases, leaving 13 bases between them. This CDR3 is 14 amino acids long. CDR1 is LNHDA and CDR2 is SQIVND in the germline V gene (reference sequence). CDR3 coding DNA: TGTGCCAGTAGTATGAGCAGGGGCCGGGAGACCCAGTACTTC. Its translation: CASSMSRGRETQYF.

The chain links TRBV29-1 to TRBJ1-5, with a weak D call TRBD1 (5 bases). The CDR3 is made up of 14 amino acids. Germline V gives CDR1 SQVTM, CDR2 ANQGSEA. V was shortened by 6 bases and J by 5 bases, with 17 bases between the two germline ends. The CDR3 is CSVRDGDAYQPQHF. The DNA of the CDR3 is TGCAGCGTCCGGGACGGGGATGCGTATCAGCCCCAGCATTTT.

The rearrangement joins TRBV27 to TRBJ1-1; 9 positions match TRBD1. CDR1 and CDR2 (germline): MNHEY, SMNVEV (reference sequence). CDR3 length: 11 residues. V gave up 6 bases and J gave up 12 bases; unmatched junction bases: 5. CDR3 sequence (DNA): TGTGCCAGCAGGTTACAGGGGGCGACTTTCTTT. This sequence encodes CASRLQGATFF.

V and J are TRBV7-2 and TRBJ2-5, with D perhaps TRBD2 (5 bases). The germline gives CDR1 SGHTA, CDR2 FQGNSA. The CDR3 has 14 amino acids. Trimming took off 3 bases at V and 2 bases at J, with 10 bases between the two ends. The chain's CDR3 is CASSLRRTQETQYF. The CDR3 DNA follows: TGTGCCAGCAGCTTGAGACGGACTCAAGAGACCCAGTACTTC.

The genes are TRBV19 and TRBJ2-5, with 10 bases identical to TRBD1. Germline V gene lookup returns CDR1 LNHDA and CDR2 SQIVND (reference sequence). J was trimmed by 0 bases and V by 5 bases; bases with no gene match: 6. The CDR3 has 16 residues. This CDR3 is CASSASGTGDQETQYF. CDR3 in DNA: TGTGCCAGTAGTGCGTCCGGGACAGGGGACCAAGAGACCCAGTACTTC.

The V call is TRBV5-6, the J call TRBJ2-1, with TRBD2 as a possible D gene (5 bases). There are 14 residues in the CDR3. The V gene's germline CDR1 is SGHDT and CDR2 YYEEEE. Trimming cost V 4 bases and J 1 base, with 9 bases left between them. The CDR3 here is CASSMGASYNEQFF. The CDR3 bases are TGTGCCAGCAGCATGGGAGCTTCCTACAATGAGCAGTTCTTC.